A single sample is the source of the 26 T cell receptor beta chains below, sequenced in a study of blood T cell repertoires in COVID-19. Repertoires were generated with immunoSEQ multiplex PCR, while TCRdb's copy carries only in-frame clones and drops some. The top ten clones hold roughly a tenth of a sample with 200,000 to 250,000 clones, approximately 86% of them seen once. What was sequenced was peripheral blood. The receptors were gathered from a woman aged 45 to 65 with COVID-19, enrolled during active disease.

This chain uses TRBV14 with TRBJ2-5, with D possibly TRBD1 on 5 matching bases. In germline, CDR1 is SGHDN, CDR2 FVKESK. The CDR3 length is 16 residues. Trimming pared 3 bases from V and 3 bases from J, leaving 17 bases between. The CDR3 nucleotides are TGTGCCAGCAGCCACCTCTTAACAGGTCTAGAAGAGACCCAGTACTTC. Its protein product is CASSHLLTGLEETQYF.

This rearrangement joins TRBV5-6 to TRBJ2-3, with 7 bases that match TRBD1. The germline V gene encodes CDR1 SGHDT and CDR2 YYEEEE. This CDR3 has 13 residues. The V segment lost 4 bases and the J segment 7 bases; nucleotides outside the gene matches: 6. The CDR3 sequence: CASSRTGINTQYF. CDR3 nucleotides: TGTGCCAGCAGCCGGACAGGCATCAATACGCAGTATTTT.

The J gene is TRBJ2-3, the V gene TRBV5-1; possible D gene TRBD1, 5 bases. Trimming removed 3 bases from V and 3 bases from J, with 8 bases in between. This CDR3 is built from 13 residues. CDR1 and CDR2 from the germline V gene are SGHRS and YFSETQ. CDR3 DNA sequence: TGCGCCAGCAGCTGGGCAGGGACAGATACGCAGTATTTT. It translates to CASSWAGTDTQYF.

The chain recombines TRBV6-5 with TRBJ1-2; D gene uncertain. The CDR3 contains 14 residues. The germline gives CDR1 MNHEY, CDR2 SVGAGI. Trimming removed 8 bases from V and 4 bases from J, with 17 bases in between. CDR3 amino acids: CASSSGGLAYGYTF. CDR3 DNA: TGTGCCAGCTCTTCAGGAGGACTAGCCTATGGCTACACCTTC.

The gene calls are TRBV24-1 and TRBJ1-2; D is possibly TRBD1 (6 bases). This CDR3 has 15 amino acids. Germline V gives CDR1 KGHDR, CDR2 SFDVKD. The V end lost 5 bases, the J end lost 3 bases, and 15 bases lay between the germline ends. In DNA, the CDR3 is TGTGCCACCAGTGCCCCGGCACAGGGCGACTATGGCTACACCTTC. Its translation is CATSAPAQGDYGYTF.

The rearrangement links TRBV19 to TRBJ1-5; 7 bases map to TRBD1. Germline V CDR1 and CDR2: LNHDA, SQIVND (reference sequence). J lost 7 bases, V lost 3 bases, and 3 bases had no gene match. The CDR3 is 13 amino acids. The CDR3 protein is CASSIRGGQPQHF. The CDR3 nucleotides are TGTGCCAGTAGTATTAGAGGGGGCCAGCCCCAGCATTTT.

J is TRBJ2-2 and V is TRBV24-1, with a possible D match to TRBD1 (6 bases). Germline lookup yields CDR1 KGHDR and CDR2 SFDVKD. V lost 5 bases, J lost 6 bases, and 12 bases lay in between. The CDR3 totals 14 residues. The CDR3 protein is CATSVQGTPGELFF. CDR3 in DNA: TGTGCCACCAGTGTCCAGGGGACCCCCGGGGAGCTGTTTTTT.

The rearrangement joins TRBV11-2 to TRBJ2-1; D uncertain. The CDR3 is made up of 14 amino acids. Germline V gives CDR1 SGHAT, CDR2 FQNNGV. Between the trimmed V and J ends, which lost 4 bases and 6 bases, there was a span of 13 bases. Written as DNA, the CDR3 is TGTGCCAGCAGCTCAGGTCCTTTTAGCAATGAGCAGTTCTTC. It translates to CASSSGPFSNEQFF.

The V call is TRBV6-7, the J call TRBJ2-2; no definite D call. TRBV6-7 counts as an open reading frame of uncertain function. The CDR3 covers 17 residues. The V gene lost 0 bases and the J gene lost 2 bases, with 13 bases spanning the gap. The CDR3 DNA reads TGTGCCAGCAGTTACTCGAGGTCAGTCTACAACACCGGGGAGCTGTTTTTT. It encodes CASSYSRSVYNTGELFF.

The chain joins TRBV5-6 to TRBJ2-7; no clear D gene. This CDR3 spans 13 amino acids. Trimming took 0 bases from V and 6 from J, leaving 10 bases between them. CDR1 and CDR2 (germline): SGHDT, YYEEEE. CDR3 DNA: TGTGCCAGCAGCTTGGATCTGACATCCGAGCAGTACGTC. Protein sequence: CASSLDLTSEQYV.

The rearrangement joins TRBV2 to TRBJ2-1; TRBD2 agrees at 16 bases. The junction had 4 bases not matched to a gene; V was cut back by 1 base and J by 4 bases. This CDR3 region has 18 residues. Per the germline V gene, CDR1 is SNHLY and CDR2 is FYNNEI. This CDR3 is CASSEEGLAGGRYNEQFF. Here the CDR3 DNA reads TGTGCCAGCAGTGAAGAGGGACTAGCGGGGGGGCGGTACAATGAGCAGTTCTTC.

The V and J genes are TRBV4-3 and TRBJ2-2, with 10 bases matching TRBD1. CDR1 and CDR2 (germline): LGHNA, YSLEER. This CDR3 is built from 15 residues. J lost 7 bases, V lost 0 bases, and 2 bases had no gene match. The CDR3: CASSQDDRGLGELFF. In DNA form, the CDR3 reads TGCGCCAGCAGCCAAGATGACAGGGGGCTCGGGGAGCTGTTTTTT.

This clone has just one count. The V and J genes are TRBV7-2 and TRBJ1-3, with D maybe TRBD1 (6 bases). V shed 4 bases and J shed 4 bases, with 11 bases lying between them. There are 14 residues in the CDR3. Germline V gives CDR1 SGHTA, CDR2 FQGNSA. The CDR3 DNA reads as TGTGCCAGCAGCTCGACAGGTTCGGGAAACACCATATATTTT. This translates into CASSSTGSGNTIYF.

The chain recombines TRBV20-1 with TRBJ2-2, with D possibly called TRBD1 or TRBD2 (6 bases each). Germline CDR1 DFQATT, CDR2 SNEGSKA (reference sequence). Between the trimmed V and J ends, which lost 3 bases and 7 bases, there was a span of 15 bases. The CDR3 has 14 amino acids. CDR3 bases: TGCAGTGCTAGTGGGGGGCGGTCTGACGGGGAGCTGTTTTTT. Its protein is CSASGGRSDGELFF.

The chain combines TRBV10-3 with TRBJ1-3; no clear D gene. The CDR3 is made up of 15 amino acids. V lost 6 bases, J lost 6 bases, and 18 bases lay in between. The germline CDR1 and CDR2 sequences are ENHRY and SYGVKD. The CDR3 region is CAIRPFTEGANTIYF. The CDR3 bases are TGTGCCATCAGGCCCTTCACTGAGGGAGCAAACACCATATATTTT.

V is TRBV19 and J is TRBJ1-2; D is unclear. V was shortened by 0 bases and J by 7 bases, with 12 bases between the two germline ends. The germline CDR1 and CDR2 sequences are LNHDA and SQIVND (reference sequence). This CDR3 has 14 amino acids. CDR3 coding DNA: TGTGCCAGTAGTATAGAAATGGAGGGTTTTGGCTACACCTTC. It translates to CASSIEMEGFGYTF.

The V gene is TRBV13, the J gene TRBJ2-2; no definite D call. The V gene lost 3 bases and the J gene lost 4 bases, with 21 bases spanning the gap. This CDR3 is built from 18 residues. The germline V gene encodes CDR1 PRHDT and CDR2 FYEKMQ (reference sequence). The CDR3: CASSFNRVQKRGTGELFF. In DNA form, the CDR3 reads TGTGCCAGCAGCTTTAATAGAGTTCAGAAGCGCGGCACCGGGGAGCTGTTTTTT.

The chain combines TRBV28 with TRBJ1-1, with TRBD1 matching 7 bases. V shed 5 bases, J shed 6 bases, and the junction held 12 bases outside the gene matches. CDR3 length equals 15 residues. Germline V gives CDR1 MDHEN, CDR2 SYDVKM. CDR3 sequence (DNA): TGTGCCAGCAGTAGTTACCCACAGGGGATTCCTGAAGCTTTCTTT. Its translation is CASSSYPQGIPEAFF.

CDR3 amino acids: CASTVSGLYNEQFF. In DNA, the CDR3 is TGTGCCAGCACCGTTAGCGGGTTATACAATGAGCAGTTCTTC. This chain uses TRBV5-8 with TRBJ2-1, with 7 bases that match TRBD2. Germline V gene lookup returns CDR1 SGHTS and CDR2 YDEGEE. The trim removed 6 bases at V and 4 bases at J, leaving 7 bases unmatched. This CDR3 is 14 amino acids long.

CDR3 in amino acids: CASSVGTGANSPLHF. The CDR3 region has the DNA TGTGCCAGCAGTGTTGGGACAGGGGCGAATTCACCCCTCCACTTT. The gene calls are TRBV2 and TRBJ1-6, with 10 bases matching TRBD1. The CDR3 runs to 15 residues. With 4 bases clipped from V and 7 bases from J, the junction kept 4 bases outside the gene matches. Germline V gives CDR1 SNHLY, CDR2 FYNNEI.

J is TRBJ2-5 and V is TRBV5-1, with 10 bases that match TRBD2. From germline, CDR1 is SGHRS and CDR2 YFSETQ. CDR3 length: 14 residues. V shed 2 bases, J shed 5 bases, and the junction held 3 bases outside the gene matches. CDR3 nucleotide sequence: TGCGCCAGCAGCTTTGGTAGCGGGAGGGAGACCCAGTACTTC. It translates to CASSFGSGRETQYF.

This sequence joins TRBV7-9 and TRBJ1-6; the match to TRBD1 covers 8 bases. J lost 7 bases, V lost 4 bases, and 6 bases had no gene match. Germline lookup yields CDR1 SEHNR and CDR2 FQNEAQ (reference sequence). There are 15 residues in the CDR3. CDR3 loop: CASSSEAGGNSPLHF. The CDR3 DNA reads TGTGCCAGCAGCTCGGAGGCAGGGGGCAATTCACCCCTCCACTTT. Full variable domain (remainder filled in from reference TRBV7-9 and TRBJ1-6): DTGVSQNPRHKITKRGQNVTFRCDPISEHNRLYWYRQTLGQGPEFLTYFQNEAQLEKSRLLSDRFSAERPKGSFSTLEIQRTEQGDSAMYLCASSSEAGGNSPLHFGNGTRLTVT.

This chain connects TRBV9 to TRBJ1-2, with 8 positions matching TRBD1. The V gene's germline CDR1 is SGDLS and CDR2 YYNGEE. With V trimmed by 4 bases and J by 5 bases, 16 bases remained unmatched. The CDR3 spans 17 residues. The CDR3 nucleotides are TGTGCCAGCAGCTCTAGTAACACGGGCAGGGGGCTATATGGCTACACCTTC. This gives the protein CASSSSNTGRGLYGYTF.

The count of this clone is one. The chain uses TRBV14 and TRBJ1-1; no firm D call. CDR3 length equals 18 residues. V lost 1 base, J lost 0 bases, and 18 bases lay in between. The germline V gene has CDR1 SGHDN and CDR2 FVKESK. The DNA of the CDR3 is TGTGCCAGCAGCCAAGGGACCACTCGGGGTAGGTTGAACACTGAAGCTTTCTTT. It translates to CASSQGTTRGRLNTEAFF.

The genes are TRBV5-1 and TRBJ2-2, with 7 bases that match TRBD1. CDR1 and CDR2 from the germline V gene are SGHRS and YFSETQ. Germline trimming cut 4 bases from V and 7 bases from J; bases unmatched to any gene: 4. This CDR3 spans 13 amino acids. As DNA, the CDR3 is TGCGCCAGCAGCGTGAACAGGGGCGGGGAGCTGTTTTTT. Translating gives CASSVNRGGELFF.

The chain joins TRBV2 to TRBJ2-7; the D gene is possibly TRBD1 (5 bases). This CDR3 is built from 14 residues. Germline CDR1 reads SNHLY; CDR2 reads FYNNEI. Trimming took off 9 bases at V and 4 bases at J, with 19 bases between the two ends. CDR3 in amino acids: CASTGLPAVYEQYF. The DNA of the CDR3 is TGTGCCAGTACAGGTTTGCCCGCGGTGTACGAGCAGTACTTC.